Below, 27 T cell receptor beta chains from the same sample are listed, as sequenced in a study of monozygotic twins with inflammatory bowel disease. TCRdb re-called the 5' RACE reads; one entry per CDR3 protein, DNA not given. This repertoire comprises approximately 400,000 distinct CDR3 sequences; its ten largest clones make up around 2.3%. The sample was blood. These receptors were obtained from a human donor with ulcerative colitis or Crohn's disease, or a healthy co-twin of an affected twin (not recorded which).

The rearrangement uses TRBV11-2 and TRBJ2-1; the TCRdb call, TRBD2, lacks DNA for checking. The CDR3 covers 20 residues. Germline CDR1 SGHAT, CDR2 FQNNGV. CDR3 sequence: CASSLGGLAMYRSSYNEQFF.

CDR3: CASSSSISGGKNIQYF. The V and J genes are TRBV6-5 and TRBJ2-4; with no DNA, the TCRdb D assignment of TRBD2 cannot be verified. Germline V gene lookup returns CDR1 MNHEY and CDR2 SVGAGI. This CDR3 contains 16 residues.

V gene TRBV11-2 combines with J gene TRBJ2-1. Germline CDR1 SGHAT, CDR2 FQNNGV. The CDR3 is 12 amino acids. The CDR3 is CASSLTIQEQFF.

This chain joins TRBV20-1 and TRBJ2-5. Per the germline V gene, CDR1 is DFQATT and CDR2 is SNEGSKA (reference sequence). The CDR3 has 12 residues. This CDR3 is CSARDFQETQYF.

CDR3 protein: CSVEGNVGEGLFF. The V and J genes are TRBV29-1 and TRBJ2-1; TCRdb proposes TRBD1, but this gene call is untestable without DNA. CDR1 and CDR2 from the germline V gene are SQVTM and ANQGSEA. This CDR3 region has 13 residues.

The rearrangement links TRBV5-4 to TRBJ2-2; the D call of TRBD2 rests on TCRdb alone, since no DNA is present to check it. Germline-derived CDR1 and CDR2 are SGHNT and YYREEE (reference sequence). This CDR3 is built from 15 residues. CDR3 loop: CASSSQRGLTGELFF.

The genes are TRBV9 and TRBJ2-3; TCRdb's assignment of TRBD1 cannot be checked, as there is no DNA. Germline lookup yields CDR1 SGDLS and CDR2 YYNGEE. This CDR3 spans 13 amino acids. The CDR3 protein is CASSRGPTGARYF.

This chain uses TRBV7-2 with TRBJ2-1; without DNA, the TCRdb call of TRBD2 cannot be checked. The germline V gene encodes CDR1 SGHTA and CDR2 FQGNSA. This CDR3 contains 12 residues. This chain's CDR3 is CASSPGLAAQFF.

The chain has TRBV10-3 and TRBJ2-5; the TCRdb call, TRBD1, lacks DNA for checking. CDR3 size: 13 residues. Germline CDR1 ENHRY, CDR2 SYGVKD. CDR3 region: CAIRVDRRETQYF.

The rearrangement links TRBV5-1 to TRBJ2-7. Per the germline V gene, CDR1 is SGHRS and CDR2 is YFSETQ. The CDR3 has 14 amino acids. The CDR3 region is CASRLTESSYEQYF.

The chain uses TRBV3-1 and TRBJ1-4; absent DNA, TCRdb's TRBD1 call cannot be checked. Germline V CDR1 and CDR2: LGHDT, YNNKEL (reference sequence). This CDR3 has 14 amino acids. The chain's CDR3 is CASSQRGSSEKLFF.

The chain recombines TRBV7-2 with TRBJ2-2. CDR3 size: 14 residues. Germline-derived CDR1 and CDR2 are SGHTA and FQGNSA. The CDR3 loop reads CASTPFVDTGELFF.

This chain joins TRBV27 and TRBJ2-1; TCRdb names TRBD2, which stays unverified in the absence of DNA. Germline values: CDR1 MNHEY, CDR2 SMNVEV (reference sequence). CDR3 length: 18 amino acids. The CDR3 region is CASSILPRQTSSYNEQFF.

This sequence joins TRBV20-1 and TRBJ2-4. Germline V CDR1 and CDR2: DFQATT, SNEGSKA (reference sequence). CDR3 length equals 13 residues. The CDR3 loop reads CSARTDGKNIQYF.

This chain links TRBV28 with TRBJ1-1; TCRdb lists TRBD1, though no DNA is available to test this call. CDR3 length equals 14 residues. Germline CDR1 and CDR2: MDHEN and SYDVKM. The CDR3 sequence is CASRPQGMNTEAFF.

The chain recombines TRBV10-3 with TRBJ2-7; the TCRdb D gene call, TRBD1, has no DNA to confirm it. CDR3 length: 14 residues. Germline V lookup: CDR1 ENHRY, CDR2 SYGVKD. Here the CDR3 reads CAISERTTESEQYF.

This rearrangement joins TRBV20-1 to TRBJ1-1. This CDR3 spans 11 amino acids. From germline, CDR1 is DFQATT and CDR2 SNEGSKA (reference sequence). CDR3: CSASRTAEAFF.

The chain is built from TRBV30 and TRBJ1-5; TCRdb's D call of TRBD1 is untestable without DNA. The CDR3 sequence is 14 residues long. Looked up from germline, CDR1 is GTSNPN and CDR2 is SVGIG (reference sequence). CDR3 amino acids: CAWSVNGQGQPQHF.

This CDR3 reads CASSASVGDTQYF. The rearrangement joins TRBV9 to TRBJ2-3. The CDR3 spans 13 residues. The V gene's germline CDR1 is SGDLS and CDR2 YYNGEE.

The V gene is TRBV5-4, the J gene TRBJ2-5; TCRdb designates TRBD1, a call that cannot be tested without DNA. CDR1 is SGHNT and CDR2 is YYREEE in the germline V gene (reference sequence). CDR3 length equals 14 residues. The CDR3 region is CASSSLGWGETQYF.

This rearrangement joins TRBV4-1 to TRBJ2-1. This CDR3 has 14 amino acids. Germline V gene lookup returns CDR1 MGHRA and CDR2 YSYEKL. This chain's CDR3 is CASSQDPRNLEQFF.

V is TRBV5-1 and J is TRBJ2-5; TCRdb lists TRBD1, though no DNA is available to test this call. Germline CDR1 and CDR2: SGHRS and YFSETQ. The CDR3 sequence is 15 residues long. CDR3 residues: CASSLGPGQGETQYF.

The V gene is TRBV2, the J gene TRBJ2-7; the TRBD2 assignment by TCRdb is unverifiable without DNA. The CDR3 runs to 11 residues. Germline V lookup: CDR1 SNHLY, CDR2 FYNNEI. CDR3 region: CASSGRGGQYF.

The CDR3 region is CASSGVETQYF. The V and J genes are TRBV10-2 and TRBJ2-5. The CDR3 is made up of 11 amino acids. CDR1 is WSHSY, CDR2 SAAADI, per germline.

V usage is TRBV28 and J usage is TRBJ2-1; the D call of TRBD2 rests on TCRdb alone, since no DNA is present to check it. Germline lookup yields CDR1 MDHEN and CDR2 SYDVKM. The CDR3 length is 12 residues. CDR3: CASSRTAVEQFF.

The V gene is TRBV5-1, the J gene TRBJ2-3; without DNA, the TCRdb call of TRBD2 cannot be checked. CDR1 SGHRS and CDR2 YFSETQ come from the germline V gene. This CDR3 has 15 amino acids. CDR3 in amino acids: CASSLFSGMSDTQYF.

CDR3 region: CASSLGFRGNTDTQYF. This chain joins TRBV27 and TRBJ2-3; TCRdb gives TRBD1 as the D gene, but with no DNA this cannot be confirmed. The CDR3 contains 16 residues. Germline V gene sequence: CDR1 MNHEY, CDR2 SMNVEV (reference sequence).